This T cell receptor beta chain stems from a study of CD8 T cells in Susac syndrome. RNA was extracted with the RNeasy kit, and a quantity of roughly 0.5 to 1 ug was reverse transcribed using random hexamers. From the immunoSEQ multiplex PCR reads, TCRdb called clonotypes with MiXCR, one entry per CDR3 protein. The data contain approximately 190,000 distinct CDR3 sequences, under 97% of them singletons. Germline V lookup: CDR1 SGHDN, CDR2 FVKESK. This CDR3 region has 11 residues. V shed 6 bases and J shed 8 bases, with 10 bases lying between them. This receptor was taken from a human donor with Susac syndrome. The chain uses TRBV14 and TRBJ1-2; D gene ambiguous. The source material was CD4+ T cells from PBMCs. DNA for the CDR3: TGTGCCAGCAGTCGACTTGGGGGCTACACCTTC. It translates to CASSRLGGYTF.